The 28 T cell receptor beta chains presented below share a single source sample, sequenced in a study of control samples from healthy donors and cancer patients. Clones were read by immunoSEQ multiplex PCR, and TCRdb kept only the in-frame ones, dropping some. The sample lists about 160,000 clones, 96% seen once, with over 0.9% in the top ten. The specimen was blood. Receptors originate from a woman aged 25 to 39 in good health.

The V call is TRBV11-2, the J call TRBJ2-2; 10 positions match TRBD1. Germline CDR1 SGHAT, CDR2 FQNNGV. Trimming removed 5 bases from V and 6 bases from J; junction bases left unmatched: 6. The CDR3 consists of 15 residues. In DNA form, the CDR3 reads TGTGCCAGCAGCCCTGCTGGACAGGGGGCCGGGGAGCTGTTTTTT. Its protein product is CASSPAGQGAGELFF.

This chain uses TRBV5-1 with TRBJ1-1; D is possibly TRBD1 (6 bases). V gave up 4 bases and J gave up 1 base, with 14 bases separating them. The CDR3 spans 15 residues. Germline V gene lookup returns CDR1 SGHRS and CDR2 YFSETQ. For the CDR3, the DNA is TGCGCCAGCAGCCTCAGGGGCCCCCCGAACACTGAAGCTTTCTTT. Protein product: CASSLRGPPNTEAFF.

The chain links TRBV6-5 to TRBJ1-6; D is unresolved. With 2 bases removed from V and 5 bases from J, the gap between germline ends came to 4 bases. From germline, CDR1 is MNHEY and CDR2 SVGAGI. The length of the CDR3 is 13 residues. The CDR3 DNA is TGTGCCAGCAGTTACACAGATAATTCACCCCTCCACTTT. It yields the protein CASSYTDNSPLHF.

The gene calls are TRBV7-6 and TRBJ2-1; no reliable D call. Germline-derived CDR1 and CDR2 are SGHVS and FNYEAQ. The CDR3 runs 11 residues. V dropped 3 bases and J dropped 9 bases, with 6 bases sitting between them. This CDR3 is CASSLGGEQFF. CDR3 bases: TGTGCCAGCAGCTTGGGTGGTGAGCAGTTCTTC.

This sequence joins TRBV30 and TRBJ1-6, with TRBD1 as a possible D gene (5 bases). Between the trimmed V and J ends, which lost 5 bases and 10 bases, there was a span of 15 bases. There are 13 residues in the CDR3. Germline lookup yields CDR1 GTSNPN and CDR2 SVGIG (reference sequence). The CDR3 is CAWGPGQLSPLHF. CDR3 nucleotide sequence: TGTGCCTGGGGTCCAGGGCAATTGTCACCCCTCCACTTT.

This chain uses TRBV3-1 (or the pseudogene TRBV3-2) with TRBJ1-1; the D is unclear. Germline V gives CDR1 LGHDT, CDR2 YNNKEL (reference sequence). Trimming left V 4 bases short and J 3 bases short, with 21 bases between. This CDR3 has 17 amino acids. The CDR3 bases are TGTGCCAGCAGCCTACGTGTGGTGCCTCCTTTGGACACTGAAGCTTTCTTT. Residues: CASSLRVVPPLDTEAFF.

The chain carries TRBV5-4 and TRBJ1-5, with 7 nucleotides matching TRBD1. V lost 3 bases, J lost 15 bases, and 6 bases stayed unmatched. The CDR3 runs 11 residues. Germline V lookup: CDR1 SGHNT, CDR2 YYREEE (reference sequence). CDR3 amino acids: CASSSDRVRHF. The CDR3 DNA reads as TGTGCCAGCAGCTCAGACAGGGTAAGGCATTTT.

The gene calls are TRBV9 and TRBJ2-3; D may match TRBD1 or TRBD2 (6 bases each). CDR1 and CDR2 (germline): SGDLS, YYNGEE. Trimming removed 5 bases from V and 2 bases from J, with 15 bases in between. The CDR3 is 15 residues long. The CDR3 sequence is CASSEGGHITDTQYF. CDR3 sequence (DNA): TGTGCCAGCAGTGAGGGGGGACATATCACAGATACGCAGTATTTT. The full variable domain, completed using reference TRBV9 and TRBJ2-3, is DSGVTQTPKHLITATGQRVTLRCSPRSGDLSVYWYQQSLDQGLQFLIQYYNGEERAKGNILERFSAQQFPDLHSELNLSSLELGDSALYFCASSEGGHITDTQYFGPGTRLTVL.

The chain carries TRBV15 and TRBJ2-3; maybe TRBD1 (5 bases). The germline V gene has CDR1 LNHNV and CDR2 YYDKDF (reference sequence). V was trimmed by 3 bases and J by 2 bases, leaving 6 bases between them. This CDR3 contains 13 residues. CDR3 sequence: CATSRDTTDTQYF. In DNA form, the CDR3 reads TGTGCCACCAGCAGGGACACCACAGATACGCAGTATTTT.

The chain combines TRBV24-1 with TRBJ2-2; maybe TRBD1 (6 bases). Deletions cut 2 bases from V and 0 bases from J, with 9 bases between. Germline CDR1 KGHDR, CDR2 SFDVKD. This CDR3 has 16 amino acids. The CDR3 loop is CATSDSTGPNTGELFF. CDR3 nucleotides: TGTGCCACCAGTGATTCGACAGGTCCGAACACCGGGGAGCTGTTTTTT.

The rearrangement links TRBV2 to TRBJ1-4; a weak D match, TRBD1 (5 bases). The CDR3 length is 13 residues. Per the germline V gene, CDR1 is SNHLY and CDR2 is FYNNEI. The V and J ends lost 7 bases and 8 bases respectively, with 14 bases between them. CDR3 in amino acids: CASTKGLWEKLFF. CDR3 DNA sequence: TGTGCCAGCACGAAGGGGTTGTGGGAAAAACTGTTTTTT.

V is TRBV18 and J is TRBJ2-2; 11 positions agree with TRBD2. Germline V gene sequence: CDR1 KGHSH, CDR2 LQKENI. The V segment lost 2 bases and the J segment 0 bases; nucleotides outside the gene matches: 5. This CDR3 has 18 residues. DNA for the CDR3: TGTGCCAGCTCACCAGCCCTAGCGGGAGGAACGAACACCGGGGAGCTGTTTTTT. It codes for CASSPALAGGTNTGELFF.

The rearrangement links TRBV27 to TRBJ1-1; D not certain. The CDR3 extends over 14 amino acids. CDR1 is MNHEY, CDR2 SMNVEV, per germline (reference sequence). Trimming took 6 bases from V and 2 from J, leaving 13 bases between them. CDR3 coding DNA: TGTGCCAGCAGGAAGAGCGAGACAAACACTGAAGCTTTCTTT. It translates to CASRKSETNTEAFF.

The chain is built from TRBV28 and TRBJ2-7; no clear D. CDR3 length: 11 amino acids. Deletions cut 1 base from V and 7 bases from J, with 5 bases between. Germline CDR1 is MDHEN and CDR2 is SYDVKM. The CDR3 loop reads CASSLLWEQYF. The CDR3 DNA reads TGTGCCAGCAGTTTATTGTGGGAGCAGTACTTC. Full variable domain (outside the CDR3, taken from reference TRBV28 and TRBJ2-7): DVKVTQSSRYLVKRTGEKVFLECVQDMDHENMFWYRQDPGLGLRLIYFSYDVKMKEKGDIPEGYSVSREKKERFSLILESASTNQTSMYLCASSLLWEQYFGPGTRLTVT.

V and J are TRBV28 and TRBJ1-1, with TRBD1 identical over 9 bases. Unmatched junction bases numbered 7, after V lost 3 bases and J lost 2 bases. This CDR3 comprises 16 residues. Germline loops: CDR1 MDHEN, CDR2 SYDVKM. CDR3 nucleotide sequence: TGTGCCAGCAGTTTGACACAGGGGGCTTTTAACACTGAAGCTTTCTTT. Protein: CASSLTQGAFNTEAFF.

The CDR3 DNA sequence: TGTGCCAGCAGCCCCCAGCGGGGGGGACCGAGGGAGACCCAGTACTTC. It is translated as CASSPQRGGPRETQYF. V is TRBV3-1 (or the pseudogene TRBV3-2) and J is TRBJ2-5; 10 bases align to TRBD2. CDR1 is LGHDT and CDR2 is YNNKEL in the germline V gene (reference sequence). CDR3 length: 16 amino acids. Trimming at V came to 4 bases and at J to 5 bases, leaving 10 bases not matched to a gene.

The chain combines TRBV5-4 with TRBJ2-7; possibly TRBD1 for D (6 bases). In germline, CDR1 is SGHNT, CDR2 YYREEE (reference sequence). V was trimmed by 0 bases and J by 6 bases, leaving 16 bases between them. The CDR3 loop spans 15 amino acids. CDR3 amino acids: CASSLAWGQGSEQYF. In nucleotides, the CDR3 is TGTGCCAGCAGCTTGGCATGGGGGCAGGGGAGCGAGCAGTACTTC. Filled out from reference TRBV5-4 and TRBJ2-7, the complete variable domain reads ETGVTQSPTHLIKTRGQQVTLRCSSQSGHNTVSWYQQALGQGPQFIFQYYREEENGRGNFPPRFSGLQFPNYSSELNVNALELDDSALYLCASSLAWGQGSEQYFGPGTRLTVT.

This sequence joins TRBV29-1 and TRBJ2-7, with 8 bases aligning to TRBD2. The V and J ends lost 4 bases and 4 bases, in that order; junction bases with no gene match: 9. The CDR3 spans 14 residues. Per germline, CDR1 SQVTM and CDR2 ANQGSEA. The CDR3 nucleotides are TGCAGCGTTGGGGGTGCCAGCGGGGGTTACGAGCAGTACTTC. Translating it yields CSVGGASGGYEQYF.

V and J are TRBV6-1 and TRBJ2-6, with D possibly being TRBD1 (6 bases). V shed 3 bases and J shed 1 base, with 10 bases lying between them. Looked up from germline, CDR1 is MNHNS and CDR2 is SASEGT. The CDR3 has 16 amino acids. The CDR3 sequence is CASSDLQGSGANVLTF. Written as DNA, the CDR3 is TGTGCCAGCAGTGACTTGCAGGGGTCTGGGGCCAACGTCCTGACTTTC.

The chain employs TRBV5-1 and TRBJ2-3, with 9 bases that match TRBD2. The CDR3 runs 18 residues. The germline V gene encodes CDR1 SGHRS and CDR2 YFSETQ. Trimming cost V 0 bases and J 2 bases; bases outside gene matches: 10. The DNA of the CDR3 is TGCGCCAGCAGCTTGGCACTACTAAGCGGGGGGTCCACAGATACGCAGTATTTT. It specifies CASSLALLSGGSTDTQYF.

DNA of the CDR3: TGTGCCATCAGTGAGACGACAGGGGACGCCTACGAGCAGTACTTC. Translation: CAISETTGDAYEQYF. The chain recombines TRBV10-3 with TRBJ2-7, with TRBD1 identical over 8 bases. The germline CDR1 and CDR2 sequences are ENHRY and SYGVKD. The CDR3 is 15 amino acids. After removal of 2 bases from V and 2 bases from J, the junction contained 5 bases not matched to a gene.

A few counts support this clone. The chain joins TRBV19 to TRBJ1-4; D not resolved. V dropped 9 bases and J dropped 0 bases, with 14 bases sitting between them. The CDR3 contains 15 residues. CDR1 LNHDA and CDR2 SQIVND come from the germline V gene (reference sequence). The CDR3 here is CASTKVGATNEKLFF. For the CDR3, the DNA is TGTGCCAGCACTAAGGTGGGAGCAACTAATGAAAAACTGTTTTTT.

The chain links TRBV4-1 to TRBJ2-2, with a weak D call TRBD2 (5 bases). Germline V gene data show CDR1 as MGHRA and CDR2 as YSYEKL. The CDR3 has 13 amino acids. Deletions cut 2 bases from V and 7 bases from J, with 8 bases between. CDR3 DNA: TGCGCCAGCAGCCAAAGTCGGGGCGGGGAGCTGTTTTTT. Translation: CASSQSRGGELFF.

The CDR3 sequence: CASSDPRGPRATDTQYF. The DNA of the CDR3 is TGTGCCAGCAGTGACCCACGGGGGCCCCGGGCCACAGATACGCAGTATTTT. This rearrangement joins TRBV6-1 to TRBJ2-3, with D possibly being TRBD1 or TRBD2 (6 bases each). CDR3 length equals 17 residues. Trimming removed 3 bases from V and 2 bases from J, with 18 bases in between. CDR1 and CDR2 from the germline V gene are MNHNS and SASEGT.

The rearrangement links TRBV28 to TRBJ2-1, with 9 bases that match TRBD2. The germline gives CDR1 MDHEN, CDR2 SYDVKM. The junction had 14 bases not matched to a gene; V was cut back by 5 bases and J by 12 bases. The length of the CDR3 is 15 residues. CDR3 nucleotide sequence: TGTGCCAGCAGTCCAATCGGACTAGCGAGCGTGGCGCAGTTCTTC. It is translated as CASSPIGLASVAQFF.

The rearrangement links TRBV19 to TRBJ1-5, with 7 bases fitting TRBD1. Germline values: CDR1 LNHDA, CDR2 SQIVND (reference sequence). The CDR3 length is 15 residues. Trimming took 7 bases from V and 5 from J; bases not matched to a gene: 11. Written as DNA, the CDR3 is TGTGCCAGTACCTCAACAGGGGAAAAGTATCAGCCCCAGCATTTT. Translated, it gives CASTSTGEKYQPQHF.

The J gene is TRBJ1-1, the V gene TRBV28, with TRBD1 as a possible D gene (6 bases). V was cut by 5 bases and J by 2 bases, with 9 bases left in between. Germline V CDR1 and CDR2: MDHEN, SYDVKM. The CDR3 has 13 amino acids. In DNA form, the CDR3 reads TGTGCCAGCAGTCGGGACATCAACACTGAAGCTTTCTTT. Amino acids: CASSRDINTEAFF. The variable domain in full, with the rest retrieved from reference TRBV28 and TRBJ1-1, is DVKVTQSSRYLVKRTGEKVFLECVQDMDHENMFWYRQDPGLGLRLIYFSYDVKMKEKGDIPEGYSVSREKKERFSLILESASTNQTSMYLCASSRDINTEAFFGQGTRLTVV.

Here the CDR3 reads CASSQGEAFRPQHF. The DNA of the CDR3 is TGTGCCAGCAGCCAAGGGGAAGCCTTTCGGCCCCAGCATTTT. The chain is built from TRBV3-1 (or the pseudogene TRBV3-2) and TRBJ1-5; no firm D call. CDR1 and CDR2 (germline): LGHDT, YNNKEL (reference sequence). The CDR3 is made up of 14 amino acids. V was trimmed by 1 base and J by 9 bases, leaving 13 bases between them.